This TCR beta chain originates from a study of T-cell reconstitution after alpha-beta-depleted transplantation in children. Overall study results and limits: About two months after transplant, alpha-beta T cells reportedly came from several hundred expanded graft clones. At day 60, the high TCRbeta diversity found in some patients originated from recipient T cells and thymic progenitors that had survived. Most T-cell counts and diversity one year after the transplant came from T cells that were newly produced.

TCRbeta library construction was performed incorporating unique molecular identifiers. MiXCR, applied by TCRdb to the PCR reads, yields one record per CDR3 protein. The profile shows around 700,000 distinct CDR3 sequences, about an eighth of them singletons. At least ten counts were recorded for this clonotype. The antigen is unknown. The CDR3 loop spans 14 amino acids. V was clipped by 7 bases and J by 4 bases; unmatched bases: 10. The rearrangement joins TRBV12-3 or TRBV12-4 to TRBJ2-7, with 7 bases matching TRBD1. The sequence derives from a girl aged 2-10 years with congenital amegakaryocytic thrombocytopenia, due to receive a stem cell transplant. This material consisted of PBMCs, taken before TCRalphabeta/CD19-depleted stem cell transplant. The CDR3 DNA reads TGTGCCAGCAACGACAGGGCCACAGATTACGAGCAGTACTTC. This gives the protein CASNDRATDYEQYF.